The following is a TCR beta chain sequence with its context. The data derive from a study of blood T cell repertoires in COVID-19. Study-wide background: The United States, Italy and Spain were the sources of the acute and convalescent COVID-19 samples.

J gave up 3 bases and V 4 bases, and 5 bases lay outside the gene matches. CDR3 size: 15 residues. Germline assignment: CDR1 SGHTA and CDR2 FQGNSA. The authors' processing: Amplifying reference gene primers gave estimates of nucleated cell counts. Only in-frame clones appear in the TCRdb table, and some are missing; sequencing was by immunoSEQ multiplex PCR. The V and J calls and clone size were taken over from that table, and D and trimming were inferred from the DNA. The repertoire has about 280,000 clones, approximately 90% of them found once; the top ten carry about 3%. The chain has TRBV7-2 and TRBJ2-3; 9 bases are shared with TRBD2. The sequencing input was peripheral blood. The receptor was isolated from a woman between 25 and 40 years old with active or convalescent COVID-19. Written as DNA, the CDR3 is TGTGCCAGCAGCTCGTCTAGCGGGGTTACAGATACGCAGTATTTT. This sequence encodes CASSSSSGVTDTQYF.